The source of this TCR beta chain is a study of human T cells and chemical hapten exposure. The overall study: On approximately 2 cm by approximately 2 cm of upper inner arm skin, sensitization was performed with 2% DPC.

TCRdb redid the calling of the RACE reads with MiXCR, one entry per CDR3 protein. The sample includes more than 85,000 distinct CDR3 sequences, less than 35% seen only once; the top ten take 2.5% to 3.5%. This clonotype has a handful of counts. Trimming removed 5 bases at V and 7 bases at J, with 6 bases between. CDR1 MNHNS and CDR2 SASEGT come from the germline V gene. The CDR3 runs to 11 residues. Stated time point: patch test 3, about 24 weeks after DPC sensitization. Noted treatment: therapeutic diphenylcyclopropenone sensitization with weekly scalp DPC. Investigators collected blood before applying each patch test. Every donor had alopecia and was 18 to 70 years old; all were suitable for DPC.

The rearrangement links TRBV6-1 to TRBJ2-1; D remains unclear. This receptor was taken from a man aged 35 to 55 with alopecia areata. Some clones in this sample may be carry-over from other donors' samples. The sample consisted of whole blood, taken in connection with sensitization to the hapten diphenylcyclopropenone (DPC). CDR3 DNA sequence: TGTGCCAGCAGTCTCCCTAATGAGCAGTTCTTC. This sequence encodes CASSLPNEQFF.